This TCR beta chain was recovered during a study of blood T cell repertoires in COVID-19. Study in general: Sites across the United States, Italy and Spain contributed samples from acute and convalescent COVID-19.

The table came from immunoSEQ multiplex PCR; TCRdb's copy has only in-frame clones and leaves some out. The top ten clones hold 19% of a sample with about 94,000 clones, 80% of them seen once. Per the germline V gene, CDR1 is LNHNV and CDR2 is YYDKDF (reference sequence). CDR3 length: 14 amino acids. Trimming took 8 bases from V and 2 from J, leaving 15 bases between them. The V gene is TRBV15, the J gene TRBJ1-2, with a tentative D call TRBD1 (6 bases). This clonotype was obtained from a human donor in a cohort sampled during active COVID-19. What was sequenced was peripheral blood. CDR3 sequence reads: CATSRGGANYGYTF. The CDR3 DNA reads TGTGCCACCTCGCGTGGGGGCGCAAACTATGGCTACACCTTC.